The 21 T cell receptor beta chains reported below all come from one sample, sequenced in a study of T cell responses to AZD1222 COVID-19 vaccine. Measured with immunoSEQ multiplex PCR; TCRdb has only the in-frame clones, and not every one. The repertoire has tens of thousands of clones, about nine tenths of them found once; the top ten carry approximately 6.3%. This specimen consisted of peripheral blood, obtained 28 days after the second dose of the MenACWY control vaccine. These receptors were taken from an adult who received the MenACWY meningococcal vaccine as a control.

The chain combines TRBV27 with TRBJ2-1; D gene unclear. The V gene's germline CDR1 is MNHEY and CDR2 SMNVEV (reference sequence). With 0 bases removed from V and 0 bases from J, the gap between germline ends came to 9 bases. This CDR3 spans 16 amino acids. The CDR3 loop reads CASSLSATSSYNEQFF. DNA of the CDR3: TGTGCCAGCAGTTTATCAGCGACCTCCTCCTACAATGAGCAGTTCTTC.

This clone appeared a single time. CDR3 nucleotide sequence: TGTGCCAGCAGTCTGCTTGGACAGCCTATGAACACTGAAGCTTTCTTT. Translating it yields CASSLLGQPMNTEAFF. The rearrangement uses TRBV6-2 or TRBV6-3 and TRBJ1-1, with D maybe TRBD1 (6 bases). V lost 5 bases and J 0 bases, leaving 16 bases between the germline ends. The CDR3 is 16 residues long. CDR1 MNHEY and CDR2 SVGEGT come from the germline V gene.

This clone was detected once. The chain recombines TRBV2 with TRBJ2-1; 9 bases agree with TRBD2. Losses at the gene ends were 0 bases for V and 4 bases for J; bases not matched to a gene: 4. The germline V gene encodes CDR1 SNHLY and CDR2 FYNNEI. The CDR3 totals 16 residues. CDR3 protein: CASSEARAGGYNEQFF. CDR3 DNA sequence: TGTGCCAGCAGTGAAGCGCGAGCGGGAGGTTACAATGAGCAGTTCTTC.

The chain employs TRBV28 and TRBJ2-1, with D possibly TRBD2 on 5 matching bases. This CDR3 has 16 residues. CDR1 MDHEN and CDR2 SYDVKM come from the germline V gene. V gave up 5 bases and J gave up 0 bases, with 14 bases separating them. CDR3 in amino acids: CASSPERPGSYNEQFF. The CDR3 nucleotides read TGTGCCAGCAGTCCCGAGCGGCCCGGCTCCTACAATGAGCAGTTCTTC. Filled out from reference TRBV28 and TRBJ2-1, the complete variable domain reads DVKVTQSSRYLVKRTGEKVFLECVQDMDHENMFWYRQDPGLGLRLIYFSYDVKMKEKGDIPEGYSVSREKKERFSLILESASTNQTSMYLCASSPERPGSYNEQFFGPGTRLTVL.

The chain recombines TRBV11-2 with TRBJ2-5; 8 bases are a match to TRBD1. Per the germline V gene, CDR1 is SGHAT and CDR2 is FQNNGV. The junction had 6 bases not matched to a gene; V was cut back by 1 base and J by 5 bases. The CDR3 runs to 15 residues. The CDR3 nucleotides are TGTGCCAGCAGCTTAGGGGCAGGGGGCTGGGAGACCCAGTACTTC. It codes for CASSLGAGGWETQYF.

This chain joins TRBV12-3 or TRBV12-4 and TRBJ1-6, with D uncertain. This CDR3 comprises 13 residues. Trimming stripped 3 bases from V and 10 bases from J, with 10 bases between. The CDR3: CASSLNPRSPLHF. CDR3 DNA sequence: TGTGCCAGCAGTTTGAATCCACGCTCACCCCTCCACTTT.

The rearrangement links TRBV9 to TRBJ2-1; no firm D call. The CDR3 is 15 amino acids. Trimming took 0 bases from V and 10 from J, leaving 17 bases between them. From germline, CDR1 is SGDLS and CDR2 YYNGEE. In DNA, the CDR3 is TGTGCCAGCAGCGTAGAGGGCGTGGGGATGGAGGAGCAGTTCTTC. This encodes CASSVEGVGMEEQFF.

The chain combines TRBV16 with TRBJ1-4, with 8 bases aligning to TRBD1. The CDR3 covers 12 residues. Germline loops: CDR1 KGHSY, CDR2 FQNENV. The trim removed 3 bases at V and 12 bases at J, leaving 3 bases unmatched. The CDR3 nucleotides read TGTGCCAGCAGCCAGGACAGGGATCAACTGTTTTTT. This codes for CASSQDRDQLFF. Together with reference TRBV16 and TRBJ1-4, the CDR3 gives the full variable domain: GEEVAQTPKHLVRGEGQKAKLYCAPIKGHSYVFWYQQVLKNEFKFLISFQNENVFDETGMPKERFSAKCLPNSPCSLEIQATKLEDSAVYFCASSQDRDQLFFGSGTQLSVL.

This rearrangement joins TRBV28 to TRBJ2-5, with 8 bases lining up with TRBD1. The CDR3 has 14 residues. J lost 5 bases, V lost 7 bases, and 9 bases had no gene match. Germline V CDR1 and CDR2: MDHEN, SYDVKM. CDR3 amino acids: CASNSDRGYETQYF. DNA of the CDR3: TGTGCCAGCAATTCAGACAGGGGATATGAGACCCAGTACTTC.

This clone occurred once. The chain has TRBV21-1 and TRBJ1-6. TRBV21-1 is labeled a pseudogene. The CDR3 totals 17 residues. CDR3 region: CAPRQGGHRDYNSPLHF. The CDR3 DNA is TGTGCCCCCCGACAGGGAGGGCATCGGGACTATAATTCACCCCTCCACTTT.

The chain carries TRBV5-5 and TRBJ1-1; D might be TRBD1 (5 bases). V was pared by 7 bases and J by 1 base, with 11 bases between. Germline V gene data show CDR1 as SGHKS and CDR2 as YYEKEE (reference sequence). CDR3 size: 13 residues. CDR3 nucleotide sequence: TGTGCCAGCGGGACCGACGGGAACACTGAAGCTTTCTTT. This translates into CASGTDGNTEAFF.

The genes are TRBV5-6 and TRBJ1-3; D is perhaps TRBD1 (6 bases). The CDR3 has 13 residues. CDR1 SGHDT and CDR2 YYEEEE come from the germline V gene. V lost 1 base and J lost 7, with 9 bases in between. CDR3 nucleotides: TGTGCCAGCAGCTTGCGCAGGGGTAACACCATATATTTT. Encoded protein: CASSLRRGNTIYF.

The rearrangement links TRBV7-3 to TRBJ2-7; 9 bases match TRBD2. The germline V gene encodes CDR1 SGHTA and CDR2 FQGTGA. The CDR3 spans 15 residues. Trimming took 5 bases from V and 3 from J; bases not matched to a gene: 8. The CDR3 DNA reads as TGTGCCAGCAGCCCAATCAGGACTAGCGACTACGAGCAGTACTTC. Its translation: CASSPIRTSDYEQYF.

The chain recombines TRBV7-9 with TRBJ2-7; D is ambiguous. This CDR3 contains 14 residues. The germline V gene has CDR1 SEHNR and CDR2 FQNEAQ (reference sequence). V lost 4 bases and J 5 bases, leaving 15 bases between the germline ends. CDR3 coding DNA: TGTGCCAGCAGCTCAATGACCGCCCGGAACGAGCAGTACTTC. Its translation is CASSSMTARNEQYF.

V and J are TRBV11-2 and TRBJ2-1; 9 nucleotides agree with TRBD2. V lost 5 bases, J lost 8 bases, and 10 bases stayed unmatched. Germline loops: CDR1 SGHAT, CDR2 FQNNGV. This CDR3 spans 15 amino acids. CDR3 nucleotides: TGTGCCAGCAGCCTCCAGCGGGAGGAGTCCCATGAGCAGTTCTTC. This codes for CASSLQREESHEQFF. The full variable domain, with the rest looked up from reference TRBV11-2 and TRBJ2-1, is EAGVAQSPRYKIIEKRQSVAFWCNPISGHATLYWYQQILGQGPKLLIQFQNNGVVDDSQLPKDRFSAERLKGVDSTLKIQPAKLEDSAVYLCASSLQREESHEQFFGPGTRLTVL.

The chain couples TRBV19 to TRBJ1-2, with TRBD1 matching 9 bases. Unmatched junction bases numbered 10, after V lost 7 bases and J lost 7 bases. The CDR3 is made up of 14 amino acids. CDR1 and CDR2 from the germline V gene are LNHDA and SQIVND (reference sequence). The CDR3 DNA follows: TGTGCCAGTACCATTAAGGGACAGGGAGGTGGCTACACCTTC. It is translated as CASTIKGQGGGYTF.

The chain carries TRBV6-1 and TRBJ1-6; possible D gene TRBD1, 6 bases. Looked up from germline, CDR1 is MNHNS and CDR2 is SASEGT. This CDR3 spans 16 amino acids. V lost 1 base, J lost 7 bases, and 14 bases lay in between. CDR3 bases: TGTGCCAGCAGTGAAGTCCAGGGGTCGGGGAATTCACCCCTCCACTTT. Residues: CASSEVQGSGNSPLHF.

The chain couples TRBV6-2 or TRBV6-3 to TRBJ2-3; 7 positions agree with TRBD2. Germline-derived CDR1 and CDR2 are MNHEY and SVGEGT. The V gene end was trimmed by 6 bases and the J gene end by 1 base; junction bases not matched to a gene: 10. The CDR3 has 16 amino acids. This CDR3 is CASSRSSGKGTDTQYF. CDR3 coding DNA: TGTGCCAGCAGCCGTTCAAGCGGGAAAGGCACAGATACGCAGTATTTT.

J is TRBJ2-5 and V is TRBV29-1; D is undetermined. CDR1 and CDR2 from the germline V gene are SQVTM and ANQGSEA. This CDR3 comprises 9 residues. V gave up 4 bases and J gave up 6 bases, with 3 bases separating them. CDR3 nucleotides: TGCAGCGTTGTCCAGACCCAGTACTTC. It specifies CSVVQTQYF.

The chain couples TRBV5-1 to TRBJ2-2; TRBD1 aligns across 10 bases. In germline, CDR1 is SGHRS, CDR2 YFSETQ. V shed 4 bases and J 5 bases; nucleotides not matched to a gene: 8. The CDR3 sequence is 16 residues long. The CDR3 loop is CASSMTGGDQTGELFF. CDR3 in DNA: TGCGCCAGCAGCATGACAGGGGGCGATCAGACCGGGGAGCTGTTTTTT. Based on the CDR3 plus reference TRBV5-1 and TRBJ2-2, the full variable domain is KAGVTQTPRYLIKTRGQQVTLSCSPISGHRSVSWYQQTPGQGLQFLFEYFSETQRNKGNFPGRFSGRQFSNSRSEMNVSTLELGDSALYLCASSMTGGDQTGELFFGEGSRLTVL.

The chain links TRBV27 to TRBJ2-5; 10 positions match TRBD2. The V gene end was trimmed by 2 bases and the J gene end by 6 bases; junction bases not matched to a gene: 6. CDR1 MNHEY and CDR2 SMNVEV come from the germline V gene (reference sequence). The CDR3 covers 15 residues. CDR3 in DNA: TGTGCCAGCAGTTTAAGGGCTAGCGGGAGTCAGACCCAGTACTTC. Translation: CASSLRASGSQTQYF.